This record covers a single T cell receptor (beta chain). Antigen specificity is unknown. RNA was extracted and reverse transcribed into cDNA as the sequencing template. The method was immunoSEQ multiplex PCR; TCRdb's version includes in-frame clones alone and lacks a portion of them. The sample has about 180,000 clones, less than 80% seen once. The CDR3 has 11 residues. With 2 bases removed from V and 6 bases from J, the gap between germline ends came to 7 bases. CDR1 and CDR2 from the germline V gene are GTSNPN and SVGIG (reference sequence). The data were taken from a study of CD8+ T cells in alopecia areata. Overall study results and limits: Across lesional scalp, and particularly alopecia totalis/universalis, clonality surpassed that of normal scalp.

Alopecia areata patients provided lesional scalp punch biopsies and peripheral blood, both collected for the study. Material: CD8+ T cells sorted from blood, obtained at week 0. The chain has TRBV30 and TRBJ1-1, with D unclear. The receptor was isolated from a human donor with alopecia areata. The DNA for the CDR3 is TGTGCCTGGAGTCTCGGGCCTGAAGCTTTCTTT. Protein: CAWSLGPEAFF.